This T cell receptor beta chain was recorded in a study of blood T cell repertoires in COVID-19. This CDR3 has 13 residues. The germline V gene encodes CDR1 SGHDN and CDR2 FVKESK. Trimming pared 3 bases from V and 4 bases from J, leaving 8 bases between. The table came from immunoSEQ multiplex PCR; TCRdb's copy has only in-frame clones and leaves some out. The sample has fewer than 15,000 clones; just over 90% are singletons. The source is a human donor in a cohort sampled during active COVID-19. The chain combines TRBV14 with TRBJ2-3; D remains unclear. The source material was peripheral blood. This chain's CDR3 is CASSHHSSDTQYF. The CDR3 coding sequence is TGTGCCAGCAGCCATCATTCATCAGATACGCAGTATTTT.